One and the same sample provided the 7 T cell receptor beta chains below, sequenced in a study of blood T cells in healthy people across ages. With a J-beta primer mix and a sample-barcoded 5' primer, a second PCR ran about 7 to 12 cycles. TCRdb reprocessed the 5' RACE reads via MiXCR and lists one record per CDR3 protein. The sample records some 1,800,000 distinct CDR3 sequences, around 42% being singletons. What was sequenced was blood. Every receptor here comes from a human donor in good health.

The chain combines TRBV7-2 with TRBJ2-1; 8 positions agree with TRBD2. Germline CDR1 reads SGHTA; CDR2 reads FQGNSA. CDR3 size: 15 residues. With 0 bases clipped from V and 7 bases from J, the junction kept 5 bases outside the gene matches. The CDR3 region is CASSLAPGGQNEQFF. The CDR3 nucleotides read TGTGCCAGCAGCTTAGCTCCGGGGGGGCAAAATGAGCAGTTCTTC.

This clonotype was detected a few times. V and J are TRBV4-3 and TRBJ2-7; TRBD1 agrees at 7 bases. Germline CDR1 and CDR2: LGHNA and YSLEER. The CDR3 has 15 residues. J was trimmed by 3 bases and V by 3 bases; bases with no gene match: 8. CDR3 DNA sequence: TGCGCCAGCAGCCAGGGCAGGGGGTACATCTACGAGCAGTACTTC. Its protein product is CASSQGRGYIYEQYF.

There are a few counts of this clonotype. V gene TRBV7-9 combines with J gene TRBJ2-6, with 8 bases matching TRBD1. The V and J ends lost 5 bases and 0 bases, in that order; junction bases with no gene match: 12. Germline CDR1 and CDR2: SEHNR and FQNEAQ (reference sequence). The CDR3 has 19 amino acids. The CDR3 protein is CASSPTTGTGPSGANVLTF. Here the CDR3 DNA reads TGTGCCAGCAGCCCAACAACGGGGACAGGACCCTCTGGGGCCAACGTCCTGACTTTC.

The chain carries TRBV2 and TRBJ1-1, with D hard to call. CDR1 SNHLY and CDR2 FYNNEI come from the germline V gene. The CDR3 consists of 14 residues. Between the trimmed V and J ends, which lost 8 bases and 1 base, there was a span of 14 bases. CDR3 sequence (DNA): TGTGCCAGCGGGCAGACACGGTCGAACACTGAAGCTTTCTTT. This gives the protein CASGQTRSNTEAFF.

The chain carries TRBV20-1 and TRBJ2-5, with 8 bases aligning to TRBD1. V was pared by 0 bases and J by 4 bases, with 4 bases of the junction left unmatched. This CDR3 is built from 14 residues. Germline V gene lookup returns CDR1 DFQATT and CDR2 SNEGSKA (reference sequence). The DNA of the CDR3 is TGCAGTGCTAGAGAACCCGGGACAGGAGAGACCCAGTACTTC. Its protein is CSAREPGTGETQYF.

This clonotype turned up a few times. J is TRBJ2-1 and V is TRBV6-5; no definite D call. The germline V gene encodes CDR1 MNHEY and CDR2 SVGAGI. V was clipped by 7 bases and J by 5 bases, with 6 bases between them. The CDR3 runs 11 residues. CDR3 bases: TGTGCCAGCACGCGTCACAATGAGCAGTTCTTC. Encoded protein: CASTRHNEQFF.

In nucleotides, the CDR3 is TGTGCCAGCAGCCACGACAGGGCTTCGTCTGATTCACCCCTCCACTTT. Its protein is CASSHDRASSDSPLHF. This chain connects TRBV5-6 to TRBJ1-6; 7 nucleotides agree with TRBD1. J gave up 8 bases and V 4 bases, and 12 bases lay outside the gene matches. The germline V gene has CDR1 SGHDT and CDR2 YYEEEE. This CDR3 has 16 residues.